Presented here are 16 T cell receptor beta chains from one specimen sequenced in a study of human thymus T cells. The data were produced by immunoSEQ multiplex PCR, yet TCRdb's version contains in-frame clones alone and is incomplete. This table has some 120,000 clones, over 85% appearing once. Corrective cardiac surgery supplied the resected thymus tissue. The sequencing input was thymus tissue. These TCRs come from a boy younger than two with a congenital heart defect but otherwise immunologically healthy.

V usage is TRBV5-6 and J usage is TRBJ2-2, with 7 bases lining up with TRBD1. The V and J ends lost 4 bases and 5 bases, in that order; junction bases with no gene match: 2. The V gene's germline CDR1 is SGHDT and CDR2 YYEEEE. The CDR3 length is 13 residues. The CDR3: CASSHRGTGELFF. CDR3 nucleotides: TGTGCCAGCAGCCACAGGGGTACCGGGGAGCTGTTTTTT.

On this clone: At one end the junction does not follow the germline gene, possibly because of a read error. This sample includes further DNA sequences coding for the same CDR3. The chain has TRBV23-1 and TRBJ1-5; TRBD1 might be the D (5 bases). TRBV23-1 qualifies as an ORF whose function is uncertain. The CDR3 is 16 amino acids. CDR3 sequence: CASSSSRDAYNQPQHF. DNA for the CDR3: TGCGCCAGCAGCTCCTCCCGGGACGCCTACAATCAGCCCCAACATTTT.

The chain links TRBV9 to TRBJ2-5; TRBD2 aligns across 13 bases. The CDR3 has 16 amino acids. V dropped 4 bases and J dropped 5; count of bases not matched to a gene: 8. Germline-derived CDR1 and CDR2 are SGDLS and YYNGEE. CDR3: CASSRGLAGRSETQYF. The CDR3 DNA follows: TGTGCCAGCAGCCGGGGACTAGCGGGGAGAAGTGAGACCCAGTACTTC.

The CDR3 DNA is TGTGCCAGCAACCGTCCGACAGGGGCCTTAAGGGAGCAGTACTTC. Its translation: CASNRPTGALREQYF. This rearrangement joins TRBV2 to TRBJ2-7, with 8 bases that match TRBD1. In germline, CDR1 is SNHLY, CDR2 FYNNEI. CDR3 length: 15 amino acids. V trimming: 7 bases; J trimming: 7 bases; junction bases outside the gene matches: 15.

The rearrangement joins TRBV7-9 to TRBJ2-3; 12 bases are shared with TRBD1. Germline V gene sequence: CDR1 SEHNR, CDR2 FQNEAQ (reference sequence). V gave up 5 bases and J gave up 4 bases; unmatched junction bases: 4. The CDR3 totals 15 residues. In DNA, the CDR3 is TGTGCCAGCAGCGTCCGGGACAGGGGGCCAGATACGCAGTATTTT. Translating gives CASSVRDRGPDTQYF.

The DNA for the CDR3 is TGTGCCAGCAGTTACCCCGACAGGGCCCGTAAAGCTTTCTTT. Encoded protein: CASSYPDRARKAFF. V is TRBV6-6 and J is TRBJ1-1; 7 bases map to TRBD1. This CDR3 has 14 amino acids. Germline CDR1 reads MNHNY; CDR2 reads SVGAGI (reference sequence). V dropped 2 bases and J dropped 9; count of bases not matched to a gene: 9.

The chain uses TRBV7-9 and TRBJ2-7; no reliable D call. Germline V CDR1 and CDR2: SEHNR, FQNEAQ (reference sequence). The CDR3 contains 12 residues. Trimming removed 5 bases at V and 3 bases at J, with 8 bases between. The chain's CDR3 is CASSRSGYEQYF. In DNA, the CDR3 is TGTGCCAGCAGCCGAAGTGGCTACGAGCAGTACTTC.

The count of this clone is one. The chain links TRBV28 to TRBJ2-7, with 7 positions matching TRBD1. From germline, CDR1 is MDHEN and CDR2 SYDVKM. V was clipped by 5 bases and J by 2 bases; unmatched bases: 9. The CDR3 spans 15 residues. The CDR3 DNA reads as TGTGCCAGCAGTCCCCCGACAGGGAACGCCTACGAGCAGTACTTC. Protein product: CASSPPTGNAYEQYF.

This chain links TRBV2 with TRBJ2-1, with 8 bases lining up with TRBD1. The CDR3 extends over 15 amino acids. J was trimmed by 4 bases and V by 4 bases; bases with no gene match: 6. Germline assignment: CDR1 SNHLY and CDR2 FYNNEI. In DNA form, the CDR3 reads TGTGCCAGCAGTGGGACAGGGCGTTTGTACAATGAGCAGTTCTTC. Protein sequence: CASSGTGRLYNEQFF. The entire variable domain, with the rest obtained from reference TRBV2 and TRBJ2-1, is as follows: EPEVTQTPSHQVTQMGQEVILRCVPISNHLYFYWYRQILGQKVEFLVSFYNNEISEKSEIFDDQFSVERPDGSNFTLKIRSTKLEDSAMYFCASSGTGRLYNEQFFGPGTRLTVL.

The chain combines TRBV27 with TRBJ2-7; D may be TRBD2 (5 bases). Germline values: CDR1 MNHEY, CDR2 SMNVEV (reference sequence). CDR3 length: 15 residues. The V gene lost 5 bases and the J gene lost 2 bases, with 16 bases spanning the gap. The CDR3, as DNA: TGTGCCAGCAGTGCGCCGGAGAGGGCGGCCTACGAGCAGTACTTC. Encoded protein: CASSAPERAAYEQYF.

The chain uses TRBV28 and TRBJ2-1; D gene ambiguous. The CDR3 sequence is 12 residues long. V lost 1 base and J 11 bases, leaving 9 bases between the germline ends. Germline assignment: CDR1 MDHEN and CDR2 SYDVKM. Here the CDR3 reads CASSLFMVKQFF. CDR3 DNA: TGTGCCAGCAGTTTATTCATGGTCAAGCAGTTCTTC.

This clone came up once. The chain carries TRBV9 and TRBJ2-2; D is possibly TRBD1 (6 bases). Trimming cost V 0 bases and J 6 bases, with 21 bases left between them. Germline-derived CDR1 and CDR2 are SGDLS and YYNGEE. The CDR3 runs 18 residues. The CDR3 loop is CASSVGERGGVRAGELFF. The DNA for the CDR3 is TGTGCCAGCAGCGTAGGGGAGAGAGGGGGAGTTAGAGCCGGGGAGCTGTTTTTT.

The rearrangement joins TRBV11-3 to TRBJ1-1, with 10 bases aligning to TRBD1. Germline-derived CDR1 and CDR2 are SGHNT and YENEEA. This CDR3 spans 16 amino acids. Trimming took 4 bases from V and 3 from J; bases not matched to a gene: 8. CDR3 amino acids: CASSSPTGGFDTEAFF. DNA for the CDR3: TGTGCCAGCAGCTCACCGACAGGGGGCTTCGACACTGAAGCTTTCTTT.

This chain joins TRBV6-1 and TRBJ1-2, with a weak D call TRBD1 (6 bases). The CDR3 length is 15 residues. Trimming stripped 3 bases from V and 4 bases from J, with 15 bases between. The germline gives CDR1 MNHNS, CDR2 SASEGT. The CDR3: CASSDYREEGYGYTF. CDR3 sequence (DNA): TGTGCCAGCAGTGATTACAGGGAGGAAGGCTATGGCTACACCTTC.

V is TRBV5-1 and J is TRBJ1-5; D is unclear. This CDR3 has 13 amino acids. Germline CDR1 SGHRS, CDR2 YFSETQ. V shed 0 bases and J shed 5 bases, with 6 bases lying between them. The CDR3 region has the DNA TGCGCCAGCAGCTTGGACGGAGATCAGCCCCAGCATTTT. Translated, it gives CASSLDGDQPQHF.

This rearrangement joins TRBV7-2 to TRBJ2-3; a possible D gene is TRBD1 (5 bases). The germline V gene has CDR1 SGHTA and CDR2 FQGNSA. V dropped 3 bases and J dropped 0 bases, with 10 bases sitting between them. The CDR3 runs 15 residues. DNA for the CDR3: TGTGCCAGCAGCTTCCACAGGACGAGCACAGATACGCAGTATTTT. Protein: CASSFHRTSTDTQYF.